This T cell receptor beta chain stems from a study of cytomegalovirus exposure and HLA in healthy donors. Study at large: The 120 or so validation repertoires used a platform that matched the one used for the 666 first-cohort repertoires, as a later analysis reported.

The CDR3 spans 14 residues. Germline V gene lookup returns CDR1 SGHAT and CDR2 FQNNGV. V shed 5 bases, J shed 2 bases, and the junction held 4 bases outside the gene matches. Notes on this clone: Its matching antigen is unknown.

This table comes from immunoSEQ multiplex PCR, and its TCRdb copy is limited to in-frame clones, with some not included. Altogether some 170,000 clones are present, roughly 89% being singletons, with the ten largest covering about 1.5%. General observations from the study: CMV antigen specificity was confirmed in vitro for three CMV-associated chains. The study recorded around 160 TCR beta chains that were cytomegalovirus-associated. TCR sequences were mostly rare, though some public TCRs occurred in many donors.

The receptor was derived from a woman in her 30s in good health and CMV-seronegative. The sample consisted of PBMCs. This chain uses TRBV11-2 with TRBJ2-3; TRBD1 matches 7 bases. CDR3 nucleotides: TGTGCCAGCAGCCTGGGACAGATCACAGATACGCAGTATTTT. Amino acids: CASSLGQITDTQYF.